This T cell receptor beta chain was recorded in a study of T cell clonotyping in hematopoietic cell transplantation. Recipients were bled about 28 days pretransplant and at posttransplant days 30, 100, 180. Using immunoSEQ multiplex PCR, the repertoire was profiled, and TCRdb retains in-frame clones only, with some absent. The sample holds around 6,200 clones; around nine tenths are singletons and the top ten take approximately 5.6%. Points on this clone: Its specificity is unknown.

The CDR3 length is 15 residues. The ends were cut back, 1 base at V and 9 bases at J, with 13 bases in the middle. Germline V gene sequence: CDR1 SNHLY, CDR2 FYNNEI. Study results and caveats: At the given depth, recipient repertoires were over 95% de novo clonotypes. Without cell sorting, CD4 versus CD8 contributions remain unresolved. Broader posttransplant TCR repertoire diversity was predicted by graft donor and pretransplant recipient Inverse Simpson Index values.

The source was peripheral blood mononuclear cells, collected 100 days after allogeneic stem cell transplant. This rearrangement joins TRBV2 to TRBJ1-6, with a possible D match to TRBD1 (6 bases). This clonotype originated in a female patient between 40 and 55 years old who had an allogeneic stem cell transplant from a related donor, so the T cells may come from the graft donor. Some clones in this sample may be carry-over from other donors' samples. CDR3 in amino acids: CASSEEGGVGSPLHF. The CDR3 DNA reads as TGTGCCAGCAGTGAAGAGGGGGGGGTTGGTTCACCCCTCCACTTT.